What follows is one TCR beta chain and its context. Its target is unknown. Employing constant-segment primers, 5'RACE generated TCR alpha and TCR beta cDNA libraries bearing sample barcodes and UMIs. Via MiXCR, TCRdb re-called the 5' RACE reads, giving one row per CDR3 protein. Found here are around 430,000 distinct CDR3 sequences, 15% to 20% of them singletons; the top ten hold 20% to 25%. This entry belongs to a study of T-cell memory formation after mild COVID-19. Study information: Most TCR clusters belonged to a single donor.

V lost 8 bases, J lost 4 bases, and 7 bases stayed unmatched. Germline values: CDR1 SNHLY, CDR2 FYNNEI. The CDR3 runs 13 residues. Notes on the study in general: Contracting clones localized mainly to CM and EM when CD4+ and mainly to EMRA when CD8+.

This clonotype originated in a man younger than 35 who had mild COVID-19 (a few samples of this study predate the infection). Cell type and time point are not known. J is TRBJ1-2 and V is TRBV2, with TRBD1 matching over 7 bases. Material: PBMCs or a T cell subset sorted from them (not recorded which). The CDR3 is CASRQGQTYGYTF. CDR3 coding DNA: TGTGCCAGCCGACAGGGTCAGACCTATGGCTACACCTTC.